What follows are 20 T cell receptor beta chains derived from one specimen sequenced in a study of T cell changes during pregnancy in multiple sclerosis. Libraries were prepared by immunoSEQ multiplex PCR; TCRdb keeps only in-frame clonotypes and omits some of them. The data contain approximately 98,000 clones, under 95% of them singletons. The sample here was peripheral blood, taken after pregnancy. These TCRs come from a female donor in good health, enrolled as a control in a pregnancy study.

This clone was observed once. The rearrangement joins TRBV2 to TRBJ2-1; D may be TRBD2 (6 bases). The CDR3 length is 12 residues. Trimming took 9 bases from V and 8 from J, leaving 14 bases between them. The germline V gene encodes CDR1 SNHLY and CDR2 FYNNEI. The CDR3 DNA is TGTGCCAGTCCCGGGGGAAGGTATGAGCAGTTCTTC. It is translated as CASPGGRYEQFF. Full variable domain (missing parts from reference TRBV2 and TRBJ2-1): EPEVTQTPSHQVTQMGQEVILRCVPISNHLYFYWYRQILGQKVEFLVSFYNNEISEKSEIFDDQFSVERPDGSNFTLKIRSTKLEDSAMYFCASPGGRYEQFFGPGTRLTVL.

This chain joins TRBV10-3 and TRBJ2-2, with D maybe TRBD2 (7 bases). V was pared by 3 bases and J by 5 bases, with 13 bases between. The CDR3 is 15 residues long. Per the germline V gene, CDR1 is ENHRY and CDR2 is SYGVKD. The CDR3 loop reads CAISERGGGTGELFF. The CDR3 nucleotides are TGTGCCATCAGTGAAAGGGGGGGAGGGACCGGGGAGCTGTTTTTT.

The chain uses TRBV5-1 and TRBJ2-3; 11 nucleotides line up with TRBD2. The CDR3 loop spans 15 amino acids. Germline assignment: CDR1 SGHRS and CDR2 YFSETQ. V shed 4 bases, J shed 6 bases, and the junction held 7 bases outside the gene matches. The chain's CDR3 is CASSPTSGSGDTQYF. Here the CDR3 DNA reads TGCGCCAGCAGCCCAACTAGCGGGAGTGGTGATACGCAGTATTTT.

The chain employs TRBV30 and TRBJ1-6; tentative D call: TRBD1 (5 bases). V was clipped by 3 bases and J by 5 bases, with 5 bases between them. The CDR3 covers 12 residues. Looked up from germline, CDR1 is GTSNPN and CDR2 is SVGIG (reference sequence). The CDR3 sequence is CAWRDNNSPLHF. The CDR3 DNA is TGTGCCTGGAGGGACAATAATTCACCCCTCCACTTT. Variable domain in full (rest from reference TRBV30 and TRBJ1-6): SQTIHQWPATLVQPVGSPLSLECTVEGTSNPNLYWYRQAAGRGLQLLFYSVGIGQISSEVPQNLSASRPQDRQFILSSKKLLLSDSGFYLCAWRDNNSPLHFGNGTRLTVT.

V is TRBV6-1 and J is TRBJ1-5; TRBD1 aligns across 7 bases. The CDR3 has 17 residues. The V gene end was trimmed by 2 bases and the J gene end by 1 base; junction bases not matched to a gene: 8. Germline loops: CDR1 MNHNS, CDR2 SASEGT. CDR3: CASSEPRTGWSNQPQHF. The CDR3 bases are TGTGCCAGCAGTGAACCCCGGACAGGTTGGAGCAATCAGCCCCAGCATTTT.

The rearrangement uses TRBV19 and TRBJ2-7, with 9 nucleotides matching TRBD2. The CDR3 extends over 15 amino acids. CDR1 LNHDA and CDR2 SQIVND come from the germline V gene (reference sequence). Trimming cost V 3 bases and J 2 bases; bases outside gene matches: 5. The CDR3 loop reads CASSMNSGGTYEQYF. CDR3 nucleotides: TGTGCCAGTAGTATGAATAGCGGGGGAACCTACGAGCAGTACTTC.

The CDR3 loop is CASSAPQGGPNSPLHF. For the CDR3, the DNA is TGTGCCAGCAGTGCCCCACAGGGGGGACCCAATTCACCCCTCCACTTT. V gene TRBV6-1 combines with J gene TRBJ1-6, with TRBD1 matching over 8 bases. The CDR3 totals 16 residues. CDR1 MNHNS and CDR2 SASEGT come from the germline V gene. J was trimmed by 7 bases and V by 4 bases; bases with no gene match: 9.

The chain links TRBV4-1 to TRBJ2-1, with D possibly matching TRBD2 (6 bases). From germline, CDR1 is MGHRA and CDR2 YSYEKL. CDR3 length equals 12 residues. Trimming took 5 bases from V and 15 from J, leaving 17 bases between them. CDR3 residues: CASSYPRGEMFF. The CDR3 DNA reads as TGCGCCAGCAGCTACCCTCGCGGGGAAATGTTCTTC.

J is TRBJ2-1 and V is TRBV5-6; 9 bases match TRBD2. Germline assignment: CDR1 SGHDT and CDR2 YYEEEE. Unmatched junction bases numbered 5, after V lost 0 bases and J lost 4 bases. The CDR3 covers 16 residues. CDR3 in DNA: TGTGCCAGCAGCTTGGGGGCGGGGGGGAAATACAATGAGCAGTTCTTC. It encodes CASSLGAGGKYNEQFF.

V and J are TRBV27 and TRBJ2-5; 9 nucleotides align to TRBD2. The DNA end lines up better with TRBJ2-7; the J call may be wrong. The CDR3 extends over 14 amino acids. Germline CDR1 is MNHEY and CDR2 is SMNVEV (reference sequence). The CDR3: CASSFASGKDEQYF. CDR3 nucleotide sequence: TGTGCCAGCAGTTTTGCTAGCGGGAAAGACGAGCAGTACTTC.

CDR3: CASSPLRGGATDTQYF. CDR3 in DNA: TGTGCCAGCAGCCCGCTCCGGGGGGGCGCGACAGATACGCAGTATTTT. This chain connects TRBV7-9 to TRBJ2-3, with 8 bases matching TRBD2. The J segment lost 3 bases and the V segment lost 5 bases, leaving 10 bases of the junction unmatched. Germline V gene data show CDR1 as SEHNR and CDR2 as FQNEAQ (reference sequence). This CDR3 has 16 amino acids.

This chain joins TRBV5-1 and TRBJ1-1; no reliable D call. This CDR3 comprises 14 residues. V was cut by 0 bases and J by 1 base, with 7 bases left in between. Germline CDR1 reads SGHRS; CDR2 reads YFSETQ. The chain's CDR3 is CASSLEAGNTEAFF. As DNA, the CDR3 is TGCGCCAGCAGCTTGGAGGCAGGGAACACTGAAGCTTTCTTT. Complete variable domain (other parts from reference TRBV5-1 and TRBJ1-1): KAGVTQTPRYLIKTRGQQVTLSCSPISGHRSVSWYQQTPGQGLQFLFEYFSETQRNKGNFPGRFSGRQFSNSRSEMNVSTLELGDSALYLCASSLEAGNTEAFFGQGTRLTVV.

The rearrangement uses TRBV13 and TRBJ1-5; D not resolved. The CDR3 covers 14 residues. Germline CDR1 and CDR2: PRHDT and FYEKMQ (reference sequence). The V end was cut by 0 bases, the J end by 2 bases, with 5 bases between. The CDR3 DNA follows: TGTGCCAGCAGCTTAGGGGCAGGCAATCAGCCCCAGCATTTT. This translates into CASSLGAGNQPQHF.

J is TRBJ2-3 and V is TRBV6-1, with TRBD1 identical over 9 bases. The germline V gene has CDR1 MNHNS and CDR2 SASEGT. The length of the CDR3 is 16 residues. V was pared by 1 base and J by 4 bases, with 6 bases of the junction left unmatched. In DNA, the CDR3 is TGTGCCAGCAGTGAAGAGTGGGGACAGGGCTCAGATACGCAGTATTTT. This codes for CASSEEWGQGSDTQYF.

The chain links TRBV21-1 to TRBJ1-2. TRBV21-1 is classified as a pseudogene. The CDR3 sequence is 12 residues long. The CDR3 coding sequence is TGTGCCAGCAGCAATGGCGGCTATGGCTACACCTTC. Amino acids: CASSNGGYGYTF.

The CDR3 bases are TGTGCCAGCAGCCCCCGGGACAGGGTGGCCTACGAGCAGTACTTC. It translates to CASSPRDRVAYEQYF. The gene calls are TRBV7-3 and TRBJ2-7, with 9 nucleotides matching TRBD1. The CDR3 runs to 15 residues. The V segment lost 5 bases and the J segment 2 bases; nucleotides outside the gene matches: 7. Germline values: CDR1 SGHTA, CDR2 FQGTGA. Full variable domain (outside the CDR3, taken from reference TRBV7-3 and TRBJ2-7): GAGVSQTPSNKVTEKGKYVELRCDPISGHTALYWYRQSLGQGPEFLIYFQGTGAADDSGLPNDRFFAVRPEGSVSTLKIQRTERGDSAVYLCASSPRDRVAYEQYFGPGTRLTVT.

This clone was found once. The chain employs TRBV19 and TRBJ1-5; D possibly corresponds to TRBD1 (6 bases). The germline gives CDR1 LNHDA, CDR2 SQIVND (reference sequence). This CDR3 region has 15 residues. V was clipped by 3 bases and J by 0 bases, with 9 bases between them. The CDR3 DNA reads TGTGCCAGTAGTATGGGACAAATTAGCAATCAGCCCCAGCATTTT. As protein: CASSMGQISNQPQHF.

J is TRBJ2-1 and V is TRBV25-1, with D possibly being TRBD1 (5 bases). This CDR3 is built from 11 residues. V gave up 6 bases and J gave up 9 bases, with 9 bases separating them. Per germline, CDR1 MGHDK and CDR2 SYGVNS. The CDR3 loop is CASSETVEQFF. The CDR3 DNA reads TGTGCCAGCAGCGAGACAGTTGAGCAGTTCTTC.

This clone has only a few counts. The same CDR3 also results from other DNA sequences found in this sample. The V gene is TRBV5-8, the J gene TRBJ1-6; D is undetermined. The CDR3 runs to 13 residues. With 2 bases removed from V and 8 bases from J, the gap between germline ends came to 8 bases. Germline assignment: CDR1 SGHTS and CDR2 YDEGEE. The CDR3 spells CASSFNRDSPLHF. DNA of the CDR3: TGTGCCAGCAGCTTTAACAGAGATTCACCCCTCCACTTT.

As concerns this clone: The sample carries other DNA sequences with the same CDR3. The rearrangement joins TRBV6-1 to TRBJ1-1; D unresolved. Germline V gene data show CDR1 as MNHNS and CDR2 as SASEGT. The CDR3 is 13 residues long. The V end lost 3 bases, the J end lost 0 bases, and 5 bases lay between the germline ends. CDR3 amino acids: CASSDRMNTEAFF. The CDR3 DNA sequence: TGTGCCAGCAGTGACAGGATGAACACTGAAGCTTTCTTT.